Each of the 14 T cell receptor beta chains below was sequenced from the same sample in a study of response to subunit inactivated influenza vaccine. TCRdb analysed the RT-PCR reads with MiXCR anew, one entry per CDR3 protein. The data show hundreds of thousands of distinct CDR3 sequences, with 11% seen just once and about 10% held by the top ten. Another study also made use of these data, one on T cells expressing NK-cell markers. That source adds: Production of TCR beta cDNA relied on 5'RACE template switching with UMIs.

The sample in question was PBMCs from blood, obtained on the day of vaccination. Receptors were obtained from a man aged 45 to 65 who received an inactivated influenza vaccine.

This clonotype was seen more than once but under ten times. This chain's CDR3 is CASSLVSGVGNIQYF. In DNA, the CDR3 is TGTGCCAGCAGTTTAGTTTCCGGGGTGGGGAACATTCAGTACTTC. The chain links TRBV27 to TRBJ2-4; D is possibly TRBD2 (5 bases). Germline V gene sequence: CDR1 MNHEY, CDR2 SMNVEV (reference sequence). This CDR3 is 15 amino acids long. V lost 2 bases and J 7 bases, leaving 15 bases between the germline ends.

This clonotype was observed a few times. This chain uses TRBV7-8 with TRBJ2-2; 9 nucleotides match TRBD1. V shed 4 bases and J 5 bases; nucleotides not matched to a gene: 5. The germline V gene encodes CDR1 SGHVS and CDR2 FQNEAQ. The CDR3 contains 15 residues. CDR3 bases: TGTGCCAGCAGCTCACACAGGGGGCGGACCGGGGAGCTGTTTTTT. This gives the protein CASSSHRGRTGELFF.

This chain links TRBV20-1 with TRBJ2-1; 12 positions match TRBD2. V dropped 0 bases and J dropped 1; count of bases not matched to a gene: 7. Germline CDR1 and CDR2: DFQATT and SNEGSKA (reference sequence). The CDR3 is made up of 18 amino acids. CDR3 in amino acids: CSARDRLAGGPSYNEQFF. The CDR3 bases are TGCAGTGCTAGAGATCGGCTAGCGGGAGGGCCGTCCTACAATGAGCAGTTCTTC.

This clonotype was recorded at least ten times. This rearrangement joins TRBV5-1 to TRBJ2-1, with 10 bases matching TRBD2. V lost 4 bases, J lost 5 bases, and 6 bases stayed unmatched. The germline V gene encodes CDR1 SGHRS and CDR2 YFSETQ. This CDR3 contains 15 residues. CDR3 sequence reads: CASSPHSGRNNEQFF. Written as DNA, the CDR3 is TGCGCCAGCAGCCCACATAGCGGGAGGAACAATGAGCAGTTCTTC.

This clonotype was detected a few times. The genes are TRBV5-1 and TRBJ2-1, with D uncertain. The CDR3 has 16 amino acids. Per the germline V gene, CDR1 is SGHRS and CDR2 is YFSETQ. The V gene lost 0 bases and the J gene lost 0 bases, with 10 bases spanning the gap. For the CDR3, the DNA is TGCGCCAGCAGCTTGGGTAGGACCAGCTCCTACAATGAGCAGTTCTTC. Translated, it gives CASSLGRTSSYNEQFF.

A few counts support this clonotype. This chain uses TRBV11-1 with TRBJ2-6; no reliable D call. This CDR3 comprises 19 residues. Germline assignment: CDR1 SGHAT and CDR2 FQDESV (reference sequence). V lost 5 bases and J 0 bases, leaving 20 bases between the germline ends. The CDR3 loop reads CASSPGPFSLSSGANVLTF. For the CDR3, the DNA is TGTGCCAGCAGCCCCGGGCCGTTCAGCCTGAGCTCTGGGGCCAACGTCCTGACTTTC.

V is TRBV5-1 and J is TRBJ2-1; 10 nucleotides agree with TRBD2. Germline V CDR1 and CDR2: SGHRS, YFSETQ. CDR3 size: 20 residues. Germline trimming cut 0 bases from V and 2 bases from J; bases unmatched to any gene: 14. The CDR3 here is CASSLVVGGLAGAPYNEQFF. The CDR3 DNA follows: TGCGCCAGCAGCTTGGTAGTGGGGGGGCTAGCGGGAGCCCCCTACAATGAGCAGTTCTTC.

The rearrangement links TRBV7-2 to TRBJ1-1; D may be TRBD1 (5 bases). The germline gives CDR1 SGHTA, CDR2 FQGNSA. Deletions cut 2 bases from V and 6 bases from J, with 28 bases between. The length of the CDR3 is 19 residues. The CDR3 loop reads CASSLTLKRSLQEGSEAFF. The CDR3 region has the DNA TGTGCCAGCAGCTTAACCCTAAAGAGATCCCTACAAGAGGGGTCTGAAGCTTTCTTT.

In the case of this clonotype: One end of the junction varies from germline; a read error may be responsible. V usage is TRBV27 and J usage is TRBJ2-7; 7 bases map to TRBD2. Germline V CDR1 and CDR2: MNHEY, SMNVEV (reference sequence). The CDR3 covers 15 residues. The CDR3 DNA follows: TGTGCCAGCAGTCTATCTAGCGGAACAATAGGTTGGCAGTACTTC. It codes for CASSLSSGTIGWQYF.

This rearrangement joins TRBV5-1 to TRBJ2-5, with 9 bases fitting TRBD2. V was pared by 4 bases and J by 4 bases, with 11 bases of the junction left unmatched. CDR1 and CDR2 from the germline V gene are SGHRS and YFSETQ. CDR3 length equals 16 residues. The CDR3 DNA reads TGCGCCAGCAGCCCACAGACTAGCGGTATGGGAGAGACCCAGTACTTC. Translation: CASSPQTSGMGETQYF.

There are a few counts of this clonotype. The genes are TRBV5-1 and TRBJ2-7, with a weak D call TRBD1 (6 bases). The CDR3 spans 14 residues. Trimming took 3 bases from V and 2 from J, leaving 12 bases between them. Germline loops: CDR1 SGHRS, CDR2 YFSETQ. The CDR3 nucleotides are TGCGCCAGCAGCTCGAGGACAGATGCCTACGAGCAGTACTTC. Translation: CASSSRTDAYEQYF.

This clonotype came up a few times. The V gene is TRBV12-3 or TRBV12-4, the J gene TRBJ2-2; 9 nucleotides match TRBD1. The CDR3 is 15 residues long. V lost 4 bases, J lost 3 bases, and 3 bases stayed unmatched. The chain's CDR3 is CASSSWDRDTGELFF. The CDR3, as DNA: TGTGCCAGCAGTTCATGGGACAGGGACACCGGGGAGCTGTTTTTT.

V is TRBV28 and J is TRBJ2-2; D might be TRBD1 (6 bases). Germline-derived CDR1 and CDR2 are MDHEN and SYDVKM. V gave up 6 bases and J gave up 7 bases, with 15 bases separating them. The CDR3 runs 14 residues. Written as DNA, the CDR3 is TGTGCCAGCAGGACCCCAGGGACAAGCGGGGAGCTGTTTTTT. This gives the protein CASRTPGTSGELFF.

This clonotype showed up many times. Compared with germline, one end of the junction differs, possibly owing to a read error. The J gene is TRBJ2-7, the V gene TRBV3-1, with D perhaps being TRBD1 or TRBD2 (5 bases each). This CDR3 has 14 amino acids. Per germline, CDR1 LGHDT and CDR2 YNNKEL (reference sequence). The CDR3 DNA is TGTGCAAGCAGCGCCCGGGACGGCTTTTACGAGCAGTACTTC. It encodes CASSARDGFYEQYF.